Listed here are 27 T cell receptor beta chains from one sample, sequenced in a study of blood T cell repertoires in COVID-19. Repertoires were generated with immunoSEQ multiplex PCR, while TCRdb's copy carries only in-frame clones and drops some. This repertoire shows about 230,000 clones, 84% found once; its top ten account for around a sixth. What was sequenced was peripheral blood. These receptors came from a woman of 80 years or more with active or convalescent COVID-19.

This clone appeared a single time. The chain recombines TRBV5-1 with TRBJ2-1; the match to TRBD2 covers 7 bases. The CDR3 runs 15 residues. The V segment lost 0 bases and the J segment 8 bases; nucleotides outside the gene matches: 8. From germline, CDR1 is SGHRS and CDR2 YFSETQ. CDR3 DNA sequence: TGCGCCAGCAGCTTGGAGCGCGGGAGAAACGATGAGCAGTTCTTC. Encoded protein: CASSLERGRNDEQFF.

This clone has a single count. The gene calls are TRBV20-1 and TRBJ1-4, with D possibly being TRBD1 (5 bases). The V and J ends lost 3 bases and 8 bases respectively, with 16 bases between them. Germline CDR1 reads DFQATT; CDR2 reads SNEGSKA (reference sequence). This CDR3 spans 14 amino acids. The CDR3 spells CSASSPTKGEKLFF. CDR3 coding DNA: TGCAGTGCTAGTTCCCCGACCAAGGGGGAAAAACTGTTTTTT.

This clone was detected once. The chain is built from TRBV7-2 and TRBJ1-2; TRBD1 is a possible D gene (5 bases). Deletions cut 2 bases from V and 2 bases from J, with 12 bases between. Germline loops: CDR1 SGHTA, CDR2 FQGNSA. The CDR3 is 15 residues long. CDR3 coding DNA: TGTGCCAGCAGCTTACGGGGGTCGGGAAACTATGGCTACACCTTC. Translation gives CASSLRGSGNYGYTF.

V usage is TRBV5-1 and J usage is TRBJ2-7, with 9 bases fitting TRBD2. Germline CDR1 is SGHRS and CDR2 is YFSETQ. The CDR3 sequence is 17 residues long. The ends lost 0 bases at V and 3 bases at J; junction bases unmatched: 10. The CDR3 spells CASSLVTSGGGSYEQYF. The DNA for the CDR3 is TGCGCCAGCAGCTTGGTGACTAGCGGCGGGGGCAGCTACGAGCAGTACTTC.

The J gene is TRBJ2-1, the V gene TRBV6-1; 11 nucleotides align to TRBD2. Germline V gene sequence: CDR1 MNHNS, CDR2 SASEGT. V trimming: 0 bases; J trimming: 2 bases; junction bases outside the gene matches: 9. This CDR3 is 19 amino acids long. This CDR3 reads CASSEAVAGGLFAYNEQFF. The CDR3 bases are TGTGCCAGCAGTGAAGCCGTAGCGGGAGGGCTTTTCGCCTACAATGAGCAGTTCTTC.

This clone was detected only a few times. The chain links TRBV19 to TRBJ2-7; 13 nucleotides align to TRBD2. Per germline, CDR1 LNHDA and CDR2 SQIVND (reference sequence). The CDR3 consists of 15 residues. V dropped 5 bases and J dropped 6; count of bases not matched to a gene: 7. CDR3 loop: CASSPRTSGSGEQYF. CDR3 nucleotides: TGTGCCAGTAGTCCGAGGACTAGCGGGAGCGGCGAGCAGTACTTC.

CDR3 region: CATSSGRGLTDTQYF. The CDR3 nucleotides are TGTGCCACCTCCTCCGGCCGGGGACTCACAGATACGCAGTATTTT. The chain joins TRBV2 to TRBJ2-3, with a possible D match to TRBD2 (6 bases). V was clipped by 10 bases and J by 2 bases, with 19 bases between them. This CDR3 comprises 15 residues. The germline gives CDR1 SNHLY, CDR2 FYNNEI.

The CDR3, as DNA: TGCGCCAGCAGCTTACAGGGGTTCACCGGGGAGCTGTTTTTT. It specifies CASSLQGFTGELFF. V is TRBV5-1 and J is TRBJ2-2, with TRBD1 identical over 7 bases. With 2 bases clipped from V and 4 bases from J, the junction kept 2 bases outside the gene matches. Germline V gives CDR1 SGHRS, CDR2 YFSETQ. This CDR3 has 14 residues.

The rearrangement uses TRBV4-3 and TRBJ2-2; 7 bases line up with TRBD2. The germline V gene encodes CDR1 LGHNA and CDR2 YSLEER. This CDR3 comprises 16 residues. V shed 1 base, J shed 1 base, and the junction held 3 bases outside the gene matches. CDR3 in DNA: TGCGCCAGCAGCCAAGGACTAGCCCTGAACACCGGGGAGCTGTTTTTT. This gives the protein CASSQGLALNTGELFF.

This rearrangement joins TRBV7-8 to TRBJ2-6, with 8 bases fitting TRBD1. Germline assignment: CDR1 SGHVS and CDR2 FQNEAQ. The CDR3 is 18 amino acids. V trimming: 5 bases; J trimming: 4 bases; junction bases outside the gene matches: 13. Here the CDR3 reads CASSPKPTGQGGANVLTF. The CDR3 DNA is TGTGCCAGCAGCCCAAAACCGACTGGACAGGGCGGGGCCAACGTCCTGACTTTC. The whole variable domain, remainder taken from reference TRBV7-8 and TRBJ2-6, is GAGVSQSPRYKVAKRGQDVALRCDPISGHVSLFWYQQALGQGPEFLTYFQNEAQLDKSGLPSDRFFAERPEGSVSTLKIQRTQQEDSAVYLCASSPKPTGQGGANVLTFGAGSRLTVL.

The rearrangement joins TRBV18 to TRBJ1-2; D is perhaps TRBD1 (5 bases). This CDR3 has 15 residues. The V end lost 0 bases, the J end lost 3 bases, and 11 bases lay between the germline ends. Germline V gene lookup returns CDR1 KGHSH and CDR2 LQKENI. Here the CDR3 DNA reads TGTGCCAGCTCACCACCCTTGACAGCTTACTATGGCTACACCTTC. Its protein is CASSPPLTAYYGYTF. The variable domain in full, completed from reference TRBV18 and TRBJ1-2, reads NAGVMQNPRHLVRRRGQEARLRCSPMKGHSHVYWYRQLPEEGLKFMVYLQKENIIDESGMPKERFSAEFPKEGPSILRIQQVVRGDSAAYFCASSPPLTAYYGYTFGSGTRLTVV.

This clone appeared once. The chain couples TRBV5-4 to TRBJ2-3; 9 bases are a match to TRBD1. V was pared by 4 bases and J by 2 bases, with 5 bases of the junction left unmatched. The CDR3 has 15 amino acids. Germline values: CDR1 SGHNT, CDR2 YYREEE (reference sequence). The CDR3 protein is CASSAWTGVTDTQYF. In DNA, the CDR3 is TGTGCCAGCAGCGCTTGGACAGGGGTCACAGATACGCAGTATTTT.

The chain recombines TRBV27 with TRBJ2-5, with 7 nucleotides matching TRBD2. J lost 4 bases, V lost 3 bases, and 5 bases had no gene match. Germline values: CDR1 MNHEY, CDR2 SMNVEV (reference sequence). The CDR3 consists of 14 residues. The CDR3 DNA is TGTGCCAGCAGTTTGCAGACTAGCCGAGAGACCCAGTACTTC. Translation: CASSLQTSRETQYF.

The V call is TRBV5-4, the J call TRBJ2-5; 7 bases line up with TRBD1. The CDR3 is 14 amino acids. CDR1 is SGHNT, CDR2 YYREEE, per germline (reference sequence). V lost 0 bases, J lost 7 bases, and 6 bases stayed unmatched. The CDR3 sequence is CASSLEGAKGTQYF. As DNA, the CDR3 is TGTGCCAGCAGCTTGGAGGGGGCGAAAGGGACCCAGTACTTC.

This clone was counted a single time. This sequence joins TRBV10-3 and TRBJ1-4; D remains unclear. Per germline, CDR1 ENHRY and CDR2 SYGVKD. This CDR3 region has 15 residues. Trimming cost V 0 bases and J 4 bases, with 9 bases left between them. CDR3: CAISESGNYNEKLFF. In DNA, the CDR3 is TGTGCCATCAGTGAGTCGGGCAATTATAATGAAAAACTGTTTTTT.

This clone has a single count. CDR3 amino acids: CASSEYGTRTEAFF. CDR3 nucleotides: TGCGCCAGCAGCGAGTACGGGACACGGACTGAAGCTTTCTTT. The chain carries TRBV5-1 and TRBJ1-1, with D possibly being TRBD1 (6 bases). The V end was cut by 4 bases, the J end by 5 bases, with 15 bases between. CDR1 and CDR2 (germline): SGHRS, YFSETQ. CDR3 length: 14 residues.

This clone appeared a single time. The chain uses TRBV18 and TRBJ2-4; TRBD1 matches 10 bases. The CDR3 extends over 17 amino acids. In germline, CDR1 is KGHSH, CDR2 LQKENI. V gave up 3 bases and J gave up 3 bases; unmatched junction bases: 8. Written as DNA, the CDR3 is TGTGCCAGCTCACCCCCGGGACAGGGGTTGGGCAAAAACATTCAGTACTTC. As protein: CASSPPGQGLGKNIQYF.

CDR3 bases: TGTGCCAGCAGTTACAGGCTAGCCCAAGAGACCCAGTACTTC. It codes for CASSYRLAQETQYF. This chain uses TRBV6-7 with TRBJ2-5, with D possibly TRBD2 on 5 matching bases. TRBV6-7 is designated an ORF whose function remains uncertain. The V end was cut by 2 bases, the J end by 1 base, with 8 bases between. The CDR3 loop spans 14 amino acids.

The rearrangement uses TRBV7-6 and TRBJ1-5, with a weak D call TRBD1 (5 bases). V was shortened by 3 bases and J by 5 bases, with 11 bases between the two germline ends. The CDR3 sequence is 14 residues long. Germline CDR1 is SGHVS and CDR2 is FNYEAQ. The CDR3: CASSLGRGYQPQHF. The CDR3 coding sequence is TGTGCCAGCAGCTTGGGACGGGGGTATCAGCCCCAGCATTTT.

The sample holds a few counts of this clone. A read error may produce the germline difference seen at one junction end. The rearrangement links TRBV6-2 or TRBV6-3 to TRBJ2-7, with 9 bases aligning to TRBD1. This CDR3 comprises 15 residues. Germline-derived CDR1 and CDR2 are MNHEY and SVGEGT. The CDR3 sequence is CASSYLGQGPVSIDF. The CDR3 region has the DNA TGTGCCAGCAGTTACTTGGGACAGGGCCCTGTCTCAATCGACTTC.

This chain's CDR3 is CASGRGSGRNGELFF. Written as DNA, the CDR3 is TGTGCCAGCGGTCGGGGGAGCGGGAGAAACGGGGAGCTGTTTTTT. The chain couples TRBV7-9 to TRBJ2-2, with TRBD2 matching 8 bases. CDR3 length equals 15 residues. Germline assignment: CDR1 SEHNR and CDR2 FQNEAQ (reference sequence). V gave up 8 bases and J gave up 7 bases; unmatched junction bases: 12. The full variable domain, with the rest looked up from reference TRBV7-9 and TRBJ2-2, is DTGVSQNPRHKITKRGQNVTFRCDPISEHNRLYWYRQTLGQGPEFLTYFQNEAQLEKSRLLSDRFSAERPKGSFSTLEIQRTEQGDSAMYLCASGRGSGRNGELFFGEGSRLTVL.

This clone was seen just once. The chain employs TRBV18 and TRBJ1-2, with TRBD1 as a possible D gene (5 bases). Looked up from germline, CDR1 is KGHSH and CDR2 is LQKENI. Trimming left V 3 bases short and J 6 bases short, with 14 bases between. CDR3 size: 14 residues. The CDR3: CASSPSTVGDGYTF. The CDR3 DNA is TGTGCCAGCTCACCGTCAACCGTAGGGGATGGCTACACCTTC.

This clone was found many times. The V and J genes are TRBV7-2 and TRBJ2-7; 14 bases are a match to TRBD2. The CDR3 runs to 15 residues. V was pared by 5 bases and J by 1 base, with 1 base of the junction left unmatched. CDR1 is SGHTA and CDR2 is FQGNSA in the germline V gene. The DNA for the CDR3 is TGTGCCAGCAGCCGGACTAGCGGGGGGTCCTACGAGCAGTACTTC. Protein sequence: CASSRTSGGSYEQYF.

The chain joins TRBV7-3 to TRBJ1-2; D is unclear. The germline gives CDR1 SGHTA, CDR2 FQGTGA. The CDR3 extends over 13 amino acids. V lost 5 bases and J lost 8, with 15 bases in between. The CDR3 sequence is CASSPYDRGGYTF. CDR3 coding DNA: TGTGCCAGCAGCCCCTACGATAGAGGGGGCTACACCTTC.

This clone was counted only a few times. The chain uses TRBV5-8 and TRBJ1-6; tentatively, D is TRBD1 (5 bases). With 3 bases removed from V and 4 bases from J, the gap between germline ends came to 8 bases. Germline lookup yields CDR1 SGHTS and CDR2 YDEGEE. The CDR3 contains 14 residues. The CDR3 region is CASSSRQYNSPLHF. CDR3 bases: TGTGCCAGCAGCTCGAGACAGTATAATTCACCCCTCCACTTT.

The V call is TRBV2, the J call TRBJ1-5; 7 bases line up with TRBD1. This CDR3 comprises 13 residues. V was pared by 6 bases and J by 7 bases, with 6 bases of the junction left unmatched. Germline V lookup: CDR1 SNHLY, CDR2 FYNNEI. In nucleotides, the CDR3 is TGTGCCAGCAGGCAGACAGGGCCCCAGCCCCAGCATTTT. Its protein is CASRQTGPQPQHF.

This sequence joins TRBV18 and TRBJ1-1, with a possible D match to TRBD1 (6 bases). V gave up 0 bases and J gave up 7 bases, with 15 bases separating them. From germline, CDR1 is KGHSH and CDR2 LQKENI. This CDR3 comprises 15 residues. In nucleotides, the CDR3 is TGTGCCAGCTCACCACCGTCAGGGGCGCTCTTTGAAGCTTTCTTT. Its translation: CASSPPSGALFEAFF. The entire variable domain, with the rest obtained from reference TRBV18 and TRBJ1-1, is as follows: NAGVMQNPRHLVRRRGQEARLRCSPMKGHSHVYWYRQLPEEGLKFMVYLQKENIIDESGMPKERFSAEFPKEGPSILRIQQVVRGDSAAYFCASSPPSGALFEAFFGQGTRLTVV.